One and the same sample provided the 29 T cell receptor beta chains below, sequenced in a study of shared clonotypes between healthy human individuals. Assay: immunoSEQ multiplex PCR; the TCRdb copy retains only in-frame clones and omits some. The data hold around 1.4 million clones, with 98% observed a single time. Sequences were obtained from naive CD4+ T cells sorted from blood. The sample's subset: CD45RA+ positively selected. These TCRs come from a man aged 25-45 years in good health.

Remarks on this clone: Other DNA sequences in the sample encode the same CDR3. The V and J genes are TRBV20-1 and TRBJ2-7; D perhaps matches TRBD2 (6 bases). The CDR3 loop spans 11 amino acids. In germline, CDR1 is DFQATT, CDR2 SNEGSKA (reference sequence). V was trimmed by 6 bases and J by 3 bases, leaving 9 bases between them. The DNA for the CDR3 is TGCAGTGCCAGGGACTTCTACGAGCAGTACTTC. Translated, it gives CSARDFYEQYF.

The chain is built from TRBV18 and TRBJ1-2, with 7 bases identical to TRBD1. With 3 bases clipped from V and 7 bases from J, the junction kept 11 bases outside the gene matches. The CDR3 loop spans 15 amino acids. Germline V lookup: CDR1 KGHSH, CDR2 LQKENI. In nucleotides, the CDR3 is TGTGCCAGCTCACCGGGACAGACAACTATATCTGGCTACACCTTC. Protein sequence: CASSPGQTTISGYTF.

The chain is built from TRBV7-9 and TRBJ2-7; D perhaps matches TRBD2 (6 bases). The CDR3 runs 15 residues. Trimming removed 2 bases from V and 3 bases from J, with 14 bases in between. The V gene's germline CDR1 is SEHNR and CDR2 FQNEAQ (reference sequence). Here the CDR3 reads CASSLPLTRDYEQYF. The CDR3 DNA reads as TGTGCCAGCAGCTTACCTTTGACTAGAGACTACGAGCAGTACTTC.

This chain uses TRBV6-5 with TRBJ2-7, with 9 bases that match TRBD1. Trimming at V came to 7 bases and at J to 3 bases, leaving 7 bases not matched to a gene. CDR1 MNHEY and CDR2 SVGAGI come from the germline V gene. The CDR3 runs to 14 residues. The CDR3 reads CASIKGQGIYEQYF. As DNA, the CDR3 is TGTGCCAGCATCAAGGGACAGGGCATCTACGAGCAGTACTTC.

The chain combines TRBV18 with TRBJ1-3; possibly TRBD1 for D (5 bases). Germline CDR1 KGHSH, CDR2 LQKENI. CDR3 length: 16 residues. V shed 6 bases and J shed 0 bases, with 15 bases lying between them. This CDR3 is CASSTATASSGNTIYF. DNA for the CDR3: TGTGCCAGCTCTACTGCGACAGCGAGCTCTGGAAACACCATATATTTT.

The chain couples TRBV6-1 to TRBJ1-5; D uncertain. The germline V gene encodes CDR1 MNHNS and CDR2 SASEGT. Trimming shortened V by 6 bases and J by 4 bases, and 7 bases separated the two germline ends. The CDR3 covers 12 residues. This CDR3 reads CASRAVNQPQHF. The CDR3 nucleotides are TGTGCCAGCAGGGCGGTAAATCAGCCCCAGCATTTT.

The V gene is TRBV6-1, the J gene TRBJ1-3, with D uncertain. V was pared by 3 bases and J by 2 bases, with 5 bases between. Germline lookup yields CDR1 MNHNS and CDR2 SASEGT. This CDR3 is built from 13 residues. CDR3 nucleotides: TGTGCCAGCAGTGACGGGACTGGAAACACCATATATTTT. This codes for CASSDGTGNTIYF.

V is TRBV7-3 and J is TRBJ1-1; TRBD1 might be the D (6 bases). Germline V CDR1 and CDR2: SGHTA, FQGTGA. V was shortened by 2 bases and J by 1 base, with 8 bases between the two germline ends. The CDR3 is 14 amino acids. CDR3 nucleotide sequence: TGTGCCAGCAGCTTAGGAGGGGGGAACACTGAAGCTTTCTTT. It is translated as CASSLGGGNTEAFF.

The rearrangement joins TRBV7-8 to TRBJ1-2; D call uncertain. This CDR3 contains 13 residues. Germline V gives CDR1 SGHVS, CDR2 FQNEAQ. V lost 2 bases and J 3 bases, leaving 7 bases between the germline ends. CDR3 residues: CASSLTRDYGYTF. As DNA, the CDR3 is TGTGCCAGCAGCTTAACGCGTGACTATGGCTACACCTTC.

This clone occurred once. V usage is TRBV15 and J usage is TRBJ2-7; D possibly corresponds to TRBD2 (5 bases). This CDR3 has 14 residues. Per germline, CDR1 LNHNV and CDR2 YYDKDF (reference sequence). V was trimmed by 0 bases and J by 6 bases, leaving 12 bases between them. For the CDR3, the DNA is TGTGCCACCAGCAGAGATTACGGGGTCGGCGAGCAGTACTTC. Its protein product is CATSRDYGVGEQYF.

Only one count was recorded for this clone. This sequence joins TRBV5-8 and TRBJ2-2, with 11 bases that match TRBD1. The CDR3 runs 17 residues. CDR1 SGHTS and CDR2 YDEGEE come from the germline V gene. The V gene end was trimmed by 5 bases and the J gene end by 3 bases; junction bases not matched to a gene: 9. The CDR3 protein is CASRQGQGARDTGELFF. The DNA of the CDR3 is TGTGCCAGCAGACAAGGACAGGGGGCGAGGGACACCGGGGAGCTGTTTTTT.

The rearrangement uses TRBV21-1 and TRBJ2-2; TRBD2, the table's D call, was not compared with the DNA. TRBV21-1 is a listed pseudogene. The CDR3 has 15 amino acids. The DNA for the CDR3 is TGTGCCAGCGATGAGGGCATAGAATTCGCCGGGGAGCTGTTTTTT. Translation gives CASDEGIEFAGELFF.

The chain employs TRBV6-5 and TRBJ2-1, with 9 bases lining up with TRBD2. Germline CDR1 MNHEY, CDR2 SVGAGI. The CDR3 contains 14 residues. The junction had 9 bases not matched to a gene; V was cut back by 0 bases and J by 15 bases. DNA of the CDR3: TGTGCCAGCAGTTACTCGAGAGTAGCGGGAGTAAGGTTCTTC. It encodes CASSYSRVAGVRFF.

J is TRBJ2-7 and V is TRBV18; D call uncertain. V lost 4 bases and J 0 bases, leaving 16 bases between the germline ends. The CDR3 covers 16 residues. The germline gives CDR1 KGHSH, CDR2 LQKENI. CDR3 DNA sequence: TGTGCCAGCTCACTAACCCGGACCTTCTTCTCCTACGAGCAGTACTTC. Translation: CASSLTRTFFSYEQYF.

The chain employs TRBV6-6 and TRBJ2-7; D may correspond to TRBD1 or TRBD2 (5 bases each). This CDR3 region has 16 residues. Per germline, CDR1 MNHNY and CDR2 SVGAGI (reference sequence). V was pared by 8 bases and J by 5 bases, with 25 bases between. CDR3 nucleotide sequence: TGTGCCAGCTTGGGTAGCGCCAGGTTGGGGCGGCACGAGCAGTACTTC. This codes for CASLGSARLGRHEQYF.

The rearrangement links TRBV7-8 to TRBJ2-2; 11 bases fit TRBD2. The CDR3 length is 16 residues. J gave up 3 bases and V 5 bases, and 5 bases lay outside the gene matches. Germline V gene lookup returns CDR1 SGHVS and CDR2 FQNEAQ. CDR3 in DNA: TGTGCCAGCAGCCCTCTTAGCGGGAGGGACACCGGGGAGCTGTTTTTT. Its protein is CASSPLSGRDTGELFF. Full variable domain (rest looked up from reference TRBV7-8 and TRBJ2-2): GAGVSQSPRYKVAKRGQDVALRCDPISGHVSLFWYQQALGQGPEFLTYFQNEAQLDKSGLPSDRFFAERPEGSVSTLKIQRTQQEDSAVYLCASSPLSGRDTGELFFGEGSRLTVL.

Of note for this clone: Other DNA sequences within the sample encode an identical CDR3. The V gene is TRBV12-5, the J gene TRBJ1-2; D remains unclear. Per germline, CDR1 LGHNT and CDR2 FRNRAP. V was pared by 7 bases and J by 2 bases, with 5 bases between. This CDR3 is 11 amino acids long. In nucleotides, the CDR3 is TGTGCTAGTGTCTCGAACTATGGCTACACCTTC. Translating gives CASVSNYGYTF.

The V and J genes are TRBV5-6 and TRBJ2-3, with TRBD2 matching 9 bases. The CDR3 has 16 amino acids. V shed 0 bases, J shed 1 base, and the junction held 3 bases outside the gene matches. CDR1 and CDR2 from the germline V gene are SGHDT and YYEEEE. CDR3 protein: CASSLETSGGTDTQYF. CDR3 DNA sequence: TGTGCCAGCAGCTTGGAGACTAGCGGTGGCACAGATACGCAGTATTTT.

The chain links TRBV11-2 to TRBJ2-2; D possibly corresponds to TRBD1 (6 bases). This CDR3 contains 18 residues. V was cut by 3 bases and J by 2 bases, with 19 bases left in between. In germline, CDR1 is SGHAT, CDR2 FQNNGV. The CDR3 sequence is CASSFGRGSTINTGELFF. In DNA, the CDR3 is TGTGCCAGCAGCTTCGGCAGGGGTTCGACTATAAACACCGGGGAGCTGTTTTTT.

The chain has TRBV2 and TRBJ1-3, with D hard to call. The CDR3 totals 13 residues. Germline loops: CDR1 SNHLY, CDR2 FYNNEI. V lost 6 bases and J 4 bases, leaving 10 bases between the germline ends. For the CDR3, the DNA is TGTGCCAGCAGAATGGCACCCGGAAACACCATATATTTT. Protein product: CASRMAPGNTIYF.

This clone was picked up one time. This chain links TRBV5-1 with TRBJ2-7, with TRBD2 matching over 9 bases. Losses at the gene ends were 3 bases for V and 4 bases for J; bases not matched to a gene: 11. Germline V gives CDR1 SGHRS, CDR2 YFSETQ. The CDR3 length is 16 residues. Written as DNA, the CDR3 is TGCGCCAGCAGCTCCCTAGGACTAGCGCCGGGGTACGAGCAGTACTTC. This gives the protein CASSSLGLAPGYEQYF.

The gene calls are TRBV7-6 and TRBJ2-3, with a possible D match to TRBD2 (5 bases). The ends were cut back, 2 bases at V and 1 base at J, with 13 bases in the middle. The CDR3 contains 16 residues. CDR1 is SGHVS and CDR2 is FNYEAQ in the germline V gene. The chain's CDR3 is CASSLLGAPRTDTQYF. CDR3 nucleotide sequence: TGTGCCAGCAGCTTATTGGGAGCACCTCGCACAGATACGCAGTATTTT. Full variable domain (outside the CDR3, taken from reference TRBV7-6 and TRBJ2-3): GAGVSQSPRYKVTKRGQDVALRCDPISGHVSLYWYRQALGQGPEFLTYFNYEAQQDKSGLPNDRFSAERPEGSISTLTIQRTEQRDSAMYRCASSLLGAPRTDTQYFGPGTRLTVL.

The chain combines TRBV25-1 with TRBJ2-7; 13 bases are shared with TRBD2. The CDR3 has 18 amino acids. Germline CDR1 is MGHDK and CDR2 is SYGVNS. J lost 3 bases, V lost 4 bases, and 12 bases had no gene match. CDR3 nucleotides: TGTGCCAGCAGTGGGCTGGGACTAGCGGGAACAAGTAACTACGAGCAGTACTTC. This translates into CASSGLGLAGTSNYEQYF.

This CDR3 is CASSLSGRAGTDTQYF. CDR3 bases: TGTGCCAGCAGTCTTAGCGGGAGGGCGGGTACAGATACGCAGTATTTT. The chain carries TRBV27 and TRBJ2-3; 11 bases align to TRBD2. In germline, CDR1 is MNHEY, CDR2 SMNVEV (reference sequence). CDR3 size: 16 residues. Unmatched junction bases numbered 7, after V lost 5 bases and J lost 3 bases.

The chain employs TRBV5-4 and TRBJ2-1, with 11 bases that match TRBD2. The CDR3 has 13 amino acids. The J segment lost 9 bases and the V segment lost 3 bases, leaving 2 bases of the junction unmatched. Looked up from germline, CDR1 is SGHNT and CDR2 is YYREEE (reference sequence). The CDR3 sequence: CASSWGTSGEQFF. The DNA of the CDR3 is TGTGCCAGCAGCTGGGGGACTAGCGGTGAGCAGTTCTTC.

In DNA form, the CDR3 reads TGCGCCAGCAGCACCCGGCGGGTGGGAAATGGCTACACCTTC. It yields the protein CASSTRRVGNGYTF. The rearrangement links TRBV5-1 to TRBJ1-2; D remains ambiguous. The CDR3 runs 14 residues. V was trimmed by 4 bases and J by 6 bases, leaving 16 bases between them. The germline V gene encodes CDR1 SGHRS and CDR2 YFSETQ. Drawing the rest from reference TRBV5-1 and TRBJ1-2, the complete variable domain is KAGVTQTPRYLIKTRGQQVTLSCSPISGHRSVSWYQQTPGQGLQFLFEYFSETQRNKGNFPGRFSGRQFSNSRSEMNVSTLELGDSALYLCASSTRRVGNGYTFGSGTRLTVV.

The DNA of the CDR3 is TGCAGCGTCTGGGGGGCGGCATTGGGAGCTTTCTTT. Protein product: CSVWGAALGAFF. V gene TRBV29-1 combines with J gene TRBJ1-1; the D gene is possibly TRBD1 (6 bases). V lost 6 bases to trimming and J lost 10 bases, with 18 bases between them. This CDR3 is built from 12 residues. CDR1 SQVTM and CDR2 ANQGSEA come from the germline V gene.

The V gene is TRBV6-5, the J gene TRBJ1-1, with TRBD1 as a possible D gene (5 bases). V lost 0 bases to trimming and J lost 8 bases, with 13 bases between them. Germline CDR1 and CDR2: MNHEY and SVGAGI. The CDR3 is made up of 14 amino acids. The CDR3 here is CASSYSDSRGEAFF. CDR3 in DNA: TGTGCCAGCAGTTACTCTGACAGTCGCGGAGAAGCTTTCTTT.

This rearrangement joins TRBV5-6 to TRBJ2-1, with 12 bases aligning to TRBD2. With V trimmed by 5 bases and J by 7 bases, 7 bases remained unmatched. The CDR3 runs to 15 residues. Germline CDR1 and CDR2: SGHDT and YYEEEE. The chain's CDR3 is CASRSLAGGRNEQFF. CDR3 in DNA: TGTGCCAGCAGATCACTAGCGGGAGGTCGTAATGAGCAGTTCTTC.